The TCR beta chain described here comes from a study of blood T cell repertoires in COVID-19. About the research overall: Sites in the United States, Italy and Spain provided acute and convalescent COVID-19 samples.

Residents of about two dozen US areas, aged roughly 18 to 89 years, made up the participants. Resolution of symptoms, clearance, or two negative PCRs was present in recovered Cohort 3 donors. The assay was immunoSEQ multiplex PCR, and TCRdb's table has in-frame clones only and misses some. The sample holds roughly 350,000 clones; roughly 90% are singletons and the top ten take less than 20%. Trimming pared 2 bases from V and 0 bases from J, leaving 7 bases between. This CDR3 has 13 residues. Germline V gives CDR1 GTSNPN, CDR2 SVGIG (reference sequence). The sequence was collected from a woman aged 30 to 39 who had recovered from COVID-19. Material: PBMCs or T cells enriched from blood (not recorded which). J is TRBJ1-1 and V is TRBV30; no clear D gene. The CDR3 loop is CAWSSGMNTEAFF. The CDR3 DNA follows: TGTGCCTGGAGTTCAGGAATGAACACTGAAGCTTTCTTT.